This T cell receptor (beta chain) was observed in a study of T cell responses to AZD1222 COVID-19 vaccine. The CDR3 loop spans 13 amino acids. Germline lookup yields CDR1 MNHEY and CDR2 SMNVEV (reference sequence). V lost 2 bases and J lost 10, with 12 bases in between. Remarks on this clone: The antigen is undetermined.

Measured with immunoSEQ multiplex PCR; TCRdb has only the in-frame clones, and not every one. The sample shows some 100,000 clones, over 90% of them seen only once. Study-level findings and limits: Recipients of AZD1222 seropositive at baseline numbered only 5 to 7.

This TCR was recovered from an adult in good health. This specimen was peripheral blood, taken on day 0 of AZD1222 vaccination. The chain uses TRBV27 and TRBJ2-1; D unresolved. This chain's CDR3 is CASSLRVRYEQFF. CDR3 nucleotides: TGTGCCAGCAGTTTACGTGTTCGCTACGAGCAGTTCTTC.